The 18 T cell receptor beta chains presented below share a single source sample, sequenced in a study of post-analysis software for immune sequencing data. Findings of the study overall: Patients showed TRBV5-6, TRBV5-1 and TRBV20-1 among four to six TRBV segments more frequent than in controls.

Each TCR beta cDNA library carried unique molecular identifiers. One entry per CDR3 protein, called by TCRdb with MiXCR from the PCR reads. Here the sample spans about 540,000 distinct CDR3 sequences, roughly 34% being singletons. Their cognate antigens are unknown. The specimen was blood. The receptors come from a girl aged 2 to 17 with multiple sclerosis.

This clonotype came up a few times. The chain joins TRBV5-1 to TRBJ2-5, with 9 nucleotides matching TRBD1. From germline, CDR1 is SGHRS and CDR2 YFSETQ. Trimming removed 3 bases from V and 7 bases from J; junction bases left unmatched: 13. There are 16 residues in the CDR3. CDR3 nucleotides: TGCGCCAGCAGCTCAACCATGGGACAGGGACGGGGGACCCAGTACTTC. Translating gives CASSSTMGQGRGTQYF. The variable domain in full, completed from reference TRBV5-1 and TRBJ2-5, reads KAGVTQTPRYLIKTRGQQVTLSCSPISGHRSVSWYQQTPGQGLQFLFEYFSETQRNKGNFPGRFSGRQFSNSRSEMNVSTLELGDSALYLCASSSTMGQGRGTQYFGPGTRLLVL.

The V and J genes are TRBV24-1 and TRBJ2-5, with 9 bases fitting TRBD1. V shed 4 bases and J 5 bases; nucleotides not matched to a gene: 10. Germline V gene data show CDR1 as KGHDR and CDR2 as SFDVKD. This CDR3 is built from 16 residues. The CDR3, as DNA: TGTGCCACCAGTGACAAGACAGGGGGGCGACGGGAGACCCAGTACTTC. It encodes CATSDKTGGRRETQYF.

This rearrangement joins TRBV29-1 to TRBJ1-6; 12 bases match TRBD1. Germline V gene sequence: CDR1 SQVTM, CDR2 ANQGSEA. The CDR3 length is 18 residues. V was pared by 1 base and J by 9 bases, with 13 bases of the junction left unmatched. The CDR3 protein is CSVEGDRGRVLGISPLHF. CDR3 nucleotides: TGCAGCGTTGAAGGGGACAGGGGGCGCGTCTTAGGAATTTCACCCCTCCACTTT. Variable domain in full (rest from reference TRBV29-1 and TRBJ1-6): SAVISQKPSRDICQRGTSLTIQCQVDSQVTMMFWYRQQPGQSLTLIATANQGSEATYESGFVIDKFPISRPNLTFSTLTVSNMSPEDSSIYLCSVEGDRGRVLGISPLHFGNGTRLTVT.

The chain uses TRBV7-2 and TRBJ1-5; 8 bases map to TRBD1. The CDR3 spans 15 residues. Unmatched junction bases numbered 9, after V lost 4 bases and J lost 7 bases. Germline V gene data show CDR1 as SGHTA and CDR2 as FQGNSA. The CDR3 DNA sequence: TGTGCCAGCAGCTCGAACAGGGGGGTGGGACAGCCCCAGCATTTT. It encodes CASSSNRGVGQPQHF.

The chain recombines TRBV7-2 with TRBJ2-1; D is undetermined. This CDR3 is 14 amino acids long. Per germline, CDR1 SGHTA and CDR2 FQGNSA. V lost 0 bases to trimming and J lost 6 bases, with 9 bases between them. The CDR3 bases are TGTGCCAGCAGCTTAGCGATGGCAGGCAATGAGCAGTTCTTC. Its protein product is CASSLAMAGNEQFF.

The CDR3 protein is CSVGSGPETEAFF. CDR3 DNA: TGCAGCGTCGGTTCGGGCCCGGAGACTGAAGCTTTCTTT. V usage is TRBV29-1 and J usage is TRBJ1-1, with unresolved D. V was cut by 6 bases and J by 5 bases, with 16 bases left in between. Per the germline V gene, CDR1 is SQVTM and CDR2 is ANQGSEA. The CDR3 consists of 13 residues. Using reference TRBV29-1 and TRBJ1-1 for the parts outside the CDR3, the full variable domain is SAVISQKPSRDICQRGTSLTIQCQVDSQVTMMFWYRQQPGQSLTLIATANQGSEATYESGFVIDKFPISRPNLTFSTLTVSNMSPEDSSIYLCSVGSGPETEAFFGQGTRLTVV.

CDR3 loop: CAISGPLGLAEGYNEQFF. Written as DNA, the CDR3 is TGTGCCATCAGTGGCCCTCTTGGTTTGGCGGAAGGCTACAATGAGCAGTTCTTC. The V call is TRBV10-3, the J call TRBJ2-1, with D uncertain. Looked up from germline, CDR1 is ENHRY and CDR2 is SYGVKD. The CDR3 spans 18 residues. V dropped 4 bases and J dropped 3 bases, with 22 bases sitting between them.

The rearrangement links TRBV5-4 to TRBJ2-3; D possibly matches TRBD1 or TRBD2 (5 bases each). Trimming took off 0 bases at V and 5 bases at J, with 10 bases between the two ends. CDR1 and CDR2 (germline): SGHNT, YYREEE (reference sequence). This CDR3 comprises 14 residues. This chain's CDR3 is CASSLGGAVDTQYF. The DNA for the CDR3 is TGTGCCAGCAGCTTGGGAGGGGCGGTAGATACGCAGTATTTT.

Only a few counts were recorded for this clonotype. This chain uses TRBV12-3 or TRBV12-4 with TRBJ1-2; D might be TRBD1 (6 bases). CDR3 length equals 14 residues. Trimming took 3 bases from V and 6 from J, leaving 14 bases between them. The CDR3 bases are TGTGCCAGCAGTTTGAAGGTGTCAGGGGATGGCTACACCTTC. Amino acid sequence: CASSLKVSGDGYTF.

This clonotype has a handful of counts. The chain employs TRBV4-1 and TRBJ1-1; D remains ambiguous. V dropped 6 bases and J dropped 11 bases, with 13 bases sitting between them. The CDR3 runs to 11 residues. Germline V gene data show CDR1 as MGHRA and CDR2 as YSYEKL. The CDR3 is CASSRNGRAFF. CDR3 nucleotides: TGCGCCAGCAGTCGTAATGGGAGGGCTTTCTTT.

This sequence joins TRBV20-1 and TRBJ1-5, with D possibly matching TRBD1 (6 bases). Germline loops: CDR1 DFQATT, CDR2 SNEGSKA (reference sequence). CDR3 length: 15 amino acids. Trimming pared 6 bases from V and 3 bases from J, leaving 18 bases between. In nucleotides, the CDR3 is TGCAGTGCGGGGGAACAGGGAGGTGACAATCAGCCCCAGCATTTT. It specifies CSAGEQGGDNQPQHF.

This clonotype showed up just a few times. The gene calls are TRBV20-1 and TRBJ2-7; 15 positions match TRBD2. This CDR3 contains 15 residues. The V gene's germline CDR1 is DFQATT and CDR2 SNEGSKA (reference sequence). The J segment lost 4 bases and the V segment lost 3 bases, leaving 4 bases of the junction unmatched. CDR3 loop: CSASGLAGGLYEQYF. As DNA, the CDR3 is TGCAGTGCTAGTGGACTAGCGGGGGGGCTGTACGAGCAGTACTTC.

In its sample, this clonotype was seen a few times. This chain joins TRBV29-1 and TRBJ2-3; TRBD1 aligns across 8 bases. Germline V gene data show CDR1 as SQVTM and CDR2 as ANQGSEA. With V trimmed by 7 bases and J by 2 bases, 11 bases remained unmatched. The CDR3 loop spans 15 amino acids. The CDR3 protein is CSAAPRGPYTDTQYF. The CDR3 DNA follows: TGCAGCGCGGCTCCCAGGGGGCCTTACACAGATACGCAGTATTTT.

J is TRBJ1-1 and V is TRBV4-1; 7 positions agree with TRBD1. CDR1 is MGHRA, CDR2 YSYEKL, per germline. This CDR3 is 17 amino acids long. The J segment lost 2 bases and the V segment lost 4 bases, leaving 13 bases of the junction unmatched. CDR3: CASSPGNRGLSNTEAFF. Here the CDR3 DNA reads TGCGCCAGCAGCCCCGGCAACAGGGGACTATCTAACACTGAAGCTTTCTTT.

A few counts support this clonotype. This chain links TRBV7-2 with TRBJ2-3, with D hard to call. CDR1 and CDR2 (germline): SGHTA, FQGNSA. V was cut by 5 bases and J by 2 bases, with 8 bases left in between. CDR3 size: 13 residues. The chain's CDR3 is CASSPIVTDTQYF. The CDR3 coding sequence is TGTGCCAGCAGCCCGATAGTCACAGATACGCAGTATTTT.

The chain has TRBV20-1 and TRBJ2-6, with a weak D call TRBD1 (6 bases). The CDR3 totals 16 residues. Deletions cut 6 bases from V and 3 bases from J, with 18 bases between. In germline, CDR1 is DFQATT, CDR2 SNEGSKA (reference sequence). The CDR3 DNA follows: TGCAGTGCCAGTCGGGACACCCACTATGGGGCCAACGTCCTGACTTTC. Protein product: CSASRDTHYGANVLTF.

This CDR3 reads CASSFDPASGYTF. CDR3 DNA: TGTGCCAGCAGCTTTGACCCGGCCAGCGGCTACACCTTC. The rearrangement uses TRBV11-2 and TRBJ1-2; unclear D gene. In germline, CDR1 is SGHAT, CDR2 FQNNGV. V was shortened by 3 bases and J by 8 bases, with 13 bases between the two germline ends. The CDR3 sequence is 13 residues long.

In regard to this clonotype: A read error may account for a junction end that differs from germline. J is TRBJ2-6 and V is TRBV14; D perhaps matches TRBD1 (5 bases). CDR1 and CDR2 from the germline V gene are SGHDN and FVKESK. The CDR3 spans 18 residues. CDR3 loop: CASSQVAGPNTGANVLTF. The CDR3, as DNA: TGTGCCAGCAGCCAAGTAGCTGGGCCCAACACTGGGGCCAATGTCCTGACTTTC.